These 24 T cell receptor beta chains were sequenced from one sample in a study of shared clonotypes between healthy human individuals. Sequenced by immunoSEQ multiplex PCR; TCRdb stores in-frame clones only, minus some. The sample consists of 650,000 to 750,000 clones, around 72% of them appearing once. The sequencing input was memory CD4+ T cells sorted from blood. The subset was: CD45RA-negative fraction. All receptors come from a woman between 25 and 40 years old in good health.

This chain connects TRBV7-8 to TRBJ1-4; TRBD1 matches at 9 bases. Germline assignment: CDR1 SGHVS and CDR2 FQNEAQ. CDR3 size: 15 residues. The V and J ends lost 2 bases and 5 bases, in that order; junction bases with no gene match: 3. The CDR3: CASSLPTGGNEKLFF. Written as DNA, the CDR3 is TGTGCCAGCAGCTTACCAACAGGGGGCAATGAAAAACTGTTTTTT.

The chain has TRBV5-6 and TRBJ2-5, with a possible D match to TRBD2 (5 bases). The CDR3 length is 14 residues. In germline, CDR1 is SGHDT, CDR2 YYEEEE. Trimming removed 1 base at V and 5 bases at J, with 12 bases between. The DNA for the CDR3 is TGTGCCAGCAGCTTGCTGGACTTAACTGAGACCCAGTACTTC. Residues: CASSLLDLTETQYF.

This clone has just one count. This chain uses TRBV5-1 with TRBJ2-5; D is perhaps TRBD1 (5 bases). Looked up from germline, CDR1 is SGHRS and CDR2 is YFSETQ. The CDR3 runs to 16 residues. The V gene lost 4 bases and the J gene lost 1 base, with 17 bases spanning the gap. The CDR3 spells CASSGAPLGRQETQYF. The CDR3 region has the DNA TGCGCCAGCAGCGGGGCCCCGCTGGGTCGCCAAGAGACCCAGTACTTC.

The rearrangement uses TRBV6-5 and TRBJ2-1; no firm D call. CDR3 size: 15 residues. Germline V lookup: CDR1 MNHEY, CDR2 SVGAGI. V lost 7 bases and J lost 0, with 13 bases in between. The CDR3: CASTSPSSSYNEQFF. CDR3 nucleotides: TGTGCCAGCACCTCCCCCAGCAGCTCCTACAATGAGCAGTTCTTC.

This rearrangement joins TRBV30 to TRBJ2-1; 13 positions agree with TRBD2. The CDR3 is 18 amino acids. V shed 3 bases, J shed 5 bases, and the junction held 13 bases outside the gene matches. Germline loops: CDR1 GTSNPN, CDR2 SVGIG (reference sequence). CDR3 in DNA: TGTGCCTGGAGCTCGGTTTGGACTAGCGGGAGATTACACAATGAGCAGTTCTTC. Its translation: CAWSSVWTSGRLHNEQFF.

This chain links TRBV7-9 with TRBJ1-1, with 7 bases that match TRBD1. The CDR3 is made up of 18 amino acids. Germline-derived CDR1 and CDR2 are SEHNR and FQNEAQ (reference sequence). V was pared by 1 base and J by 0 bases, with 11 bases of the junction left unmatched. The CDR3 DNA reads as TGTGCCAGCAGCTTAGACAGGGGATTCCTAGGGATGAACACTGAAGCTTTCTTT. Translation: CASSLDRGFLGMNTEAFF.

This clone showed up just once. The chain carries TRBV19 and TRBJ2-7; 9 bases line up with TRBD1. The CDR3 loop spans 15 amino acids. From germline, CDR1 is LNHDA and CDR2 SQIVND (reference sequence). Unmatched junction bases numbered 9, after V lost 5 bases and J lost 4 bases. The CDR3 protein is CASSLPGQGIYEQYF. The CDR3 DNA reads TGTGCCAGTAGTTTACCGGGACAGGGAATATACGAGCAGTACTTC.

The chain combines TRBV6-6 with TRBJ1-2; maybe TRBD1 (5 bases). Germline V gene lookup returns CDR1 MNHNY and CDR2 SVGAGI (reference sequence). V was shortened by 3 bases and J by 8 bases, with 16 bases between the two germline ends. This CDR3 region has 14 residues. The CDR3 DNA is TGTGCCAGCAGTTATTCGAAAGAGGGGAGAGGCTACACCTTC. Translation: CASSYSKEGRGYTF.

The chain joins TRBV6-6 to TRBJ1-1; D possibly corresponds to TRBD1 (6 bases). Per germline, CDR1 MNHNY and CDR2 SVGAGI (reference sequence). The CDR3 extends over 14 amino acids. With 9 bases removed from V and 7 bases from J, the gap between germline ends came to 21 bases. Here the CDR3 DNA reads TGTGCCAGTCTGGACAGTAGCCGGGGGAATGAAGCTTTCTTT. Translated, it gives CASLDSSRGNEAFF.

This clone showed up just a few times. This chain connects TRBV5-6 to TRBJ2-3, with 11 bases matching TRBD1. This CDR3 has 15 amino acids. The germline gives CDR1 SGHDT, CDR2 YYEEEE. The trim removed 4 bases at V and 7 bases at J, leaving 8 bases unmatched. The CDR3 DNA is TGTGCCAGCAGCGGAACCGGGACAGGGGGACATACGCAGTATTTT. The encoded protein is CASSGTGTGGHTQYF.

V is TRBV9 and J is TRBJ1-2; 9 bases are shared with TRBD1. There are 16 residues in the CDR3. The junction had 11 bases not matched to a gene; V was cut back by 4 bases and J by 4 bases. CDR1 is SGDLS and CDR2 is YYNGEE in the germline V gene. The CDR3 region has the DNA TGTGCCAGCAGCCCAGGGGGGACAGGGTGGGTCTATGGCTACACCTTC. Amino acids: CASSPGGTGWVYGYTF.

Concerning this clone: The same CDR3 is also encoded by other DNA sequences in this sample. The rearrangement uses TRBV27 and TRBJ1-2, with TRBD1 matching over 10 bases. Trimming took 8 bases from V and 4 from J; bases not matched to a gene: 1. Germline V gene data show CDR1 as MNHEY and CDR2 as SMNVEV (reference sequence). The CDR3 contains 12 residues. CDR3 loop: CASRDRGYGYTF. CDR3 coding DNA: TGTGCCAGCCGGGACAGGGGCTATGGCTACACCTTC.

As DNA, the CDR3 is TGTGCCAGCAGCTTCCAACTAGCGGGAAGGGACAATGAGCAGTTCTTC. This codes for CASSFQLAGRDNEQFF. J is TRBJ2-1 and V is TRBV5-4; 10 bases match TRBD2. Germline values: CDR1 SGHNT, CDR2 YYREEE (reference sequence). The junction had 7 bases not matched to a gene; V was cut back by 2 bases and J by 5 bases. This CDR3 is 16 amino acids long.

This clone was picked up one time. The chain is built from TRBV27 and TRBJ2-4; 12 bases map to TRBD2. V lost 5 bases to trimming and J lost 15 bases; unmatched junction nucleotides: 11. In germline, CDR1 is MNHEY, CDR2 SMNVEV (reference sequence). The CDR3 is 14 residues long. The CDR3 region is CASSRTSGEDPAYF. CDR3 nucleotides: TGTGCCAGCAGTAGGACTAGCGGGGAGGATCCGGCGTACTTC.

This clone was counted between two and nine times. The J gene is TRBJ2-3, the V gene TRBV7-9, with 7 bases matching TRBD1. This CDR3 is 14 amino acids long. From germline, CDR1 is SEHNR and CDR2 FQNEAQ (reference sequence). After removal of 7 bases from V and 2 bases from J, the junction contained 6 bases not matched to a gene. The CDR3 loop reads CASTHRGDTDTQYF. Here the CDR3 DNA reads TGTGCCAGCACGCACAGGGGAGACACAGATACGCAGTATTTT.

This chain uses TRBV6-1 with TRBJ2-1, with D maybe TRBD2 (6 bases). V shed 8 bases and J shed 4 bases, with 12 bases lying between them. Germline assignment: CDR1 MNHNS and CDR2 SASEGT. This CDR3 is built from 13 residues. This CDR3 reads CASHGGNYNEQFF. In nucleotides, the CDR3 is TGTGCCAGCCATGGCGGGAATTACAATGAGCAGTTCTTC.

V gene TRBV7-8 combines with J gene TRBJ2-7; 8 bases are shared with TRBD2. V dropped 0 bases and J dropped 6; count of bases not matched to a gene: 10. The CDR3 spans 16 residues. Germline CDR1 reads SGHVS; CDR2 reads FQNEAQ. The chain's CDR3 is CASSLASGTRGPEQYF. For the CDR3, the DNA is TGTGCCAGCAGCTTAGCCTCCGGGACTAGGGGCCCCGAGCAGTACTTC.

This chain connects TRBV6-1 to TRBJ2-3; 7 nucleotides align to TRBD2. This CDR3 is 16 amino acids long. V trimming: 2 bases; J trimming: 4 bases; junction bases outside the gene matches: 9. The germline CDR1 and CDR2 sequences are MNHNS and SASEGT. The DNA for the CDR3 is TGTGCCAGCAGTGAAACCTCTAGTGGGGGGGCAGATACGCAGTATTTT. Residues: CASSETSSGGADTQYF.

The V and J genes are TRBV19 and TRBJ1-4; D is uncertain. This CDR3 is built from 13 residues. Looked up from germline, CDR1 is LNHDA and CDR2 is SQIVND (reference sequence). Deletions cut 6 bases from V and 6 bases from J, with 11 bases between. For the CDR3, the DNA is TGTGCCAGTAGAATCAGACTAGATGAAAAACTGTTTTTT. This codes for CASRIRLDEKLFF.

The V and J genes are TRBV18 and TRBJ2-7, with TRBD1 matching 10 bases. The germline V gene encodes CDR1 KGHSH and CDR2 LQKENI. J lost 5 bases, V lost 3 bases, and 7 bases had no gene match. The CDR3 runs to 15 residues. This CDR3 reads CASSPQGQGFNEQYF. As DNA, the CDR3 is TGTGCCAGCTCACCGCAGGGACAGGGGTTTAACGAGCAGTACTTC.

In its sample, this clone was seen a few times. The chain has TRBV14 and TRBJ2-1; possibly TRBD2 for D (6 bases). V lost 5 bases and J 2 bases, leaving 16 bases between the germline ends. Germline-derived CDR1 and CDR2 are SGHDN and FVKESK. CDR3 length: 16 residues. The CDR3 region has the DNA TGTGCCAGCAGCAATAACGGGGACTTGACCTACAATGAGCAGTTCTTC. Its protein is CASSNNGDLTYNEQFF.

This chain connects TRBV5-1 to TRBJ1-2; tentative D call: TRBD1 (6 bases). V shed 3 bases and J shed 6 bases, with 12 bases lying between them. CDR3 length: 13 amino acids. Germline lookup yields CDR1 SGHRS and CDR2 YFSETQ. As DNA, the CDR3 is TGCGCCAGCAGCTCCGGACAGTACGATGGCTACACCTTC. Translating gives CASSSGQYDGYTF.

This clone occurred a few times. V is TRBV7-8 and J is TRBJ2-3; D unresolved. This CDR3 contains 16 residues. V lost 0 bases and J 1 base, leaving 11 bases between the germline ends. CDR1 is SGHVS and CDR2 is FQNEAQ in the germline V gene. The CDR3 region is CASSLASLRGTDTQYF. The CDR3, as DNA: TGTGCCAGCAGCTTAGCGTCTCTCAGAGGCACAGATACGCAGTATTTT.

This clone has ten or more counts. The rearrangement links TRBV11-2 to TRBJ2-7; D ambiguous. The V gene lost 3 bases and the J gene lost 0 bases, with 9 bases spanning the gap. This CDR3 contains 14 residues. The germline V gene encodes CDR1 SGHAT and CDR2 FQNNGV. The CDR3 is CASSFQGDSYEQYF. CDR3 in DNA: TGTGCCAGCAGCTTTCAAGGAGACTCCTACGAGCAGTACTTC.